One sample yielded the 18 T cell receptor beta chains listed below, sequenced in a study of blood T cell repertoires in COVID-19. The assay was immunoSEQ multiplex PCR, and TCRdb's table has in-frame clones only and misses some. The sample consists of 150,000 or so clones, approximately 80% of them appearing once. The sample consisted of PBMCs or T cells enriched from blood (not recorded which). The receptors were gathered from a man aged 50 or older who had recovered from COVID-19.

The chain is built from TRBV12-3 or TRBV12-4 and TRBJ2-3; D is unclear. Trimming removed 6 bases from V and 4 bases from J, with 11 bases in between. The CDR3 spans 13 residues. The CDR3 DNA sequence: TGTGCCAGCAGCTGGCAGGATGCAGATACGCAGTATTTT. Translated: CASSWQDADTQYF.

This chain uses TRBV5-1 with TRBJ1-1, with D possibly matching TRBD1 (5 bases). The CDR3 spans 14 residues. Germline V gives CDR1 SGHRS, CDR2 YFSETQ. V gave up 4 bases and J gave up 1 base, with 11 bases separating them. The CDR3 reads CASSTPGQNTEAFF. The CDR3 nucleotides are TGCGCCAGCAGCACCCCCGGACAGAACACTGAAGCTTTCTTT.

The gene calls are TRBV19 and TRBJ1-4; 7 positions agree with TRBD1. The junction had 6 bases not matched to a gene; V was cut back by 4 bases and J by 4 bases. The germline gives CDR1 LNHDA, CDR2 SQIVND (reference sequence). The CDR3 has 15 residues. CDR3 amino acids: CASSTPRDSNEKLFF. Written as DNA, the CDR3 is TGTGCCAGTAGTACCCCGCGGGACAGTAATGAAAAACTGTTTTTT.

CDR3 DNA sequence: TGTGCCAGCAGCTTAGTTGGCCAGGAAGAGACCCAGTACTTC. Translating it yields CASSLVGQEETQYF. This chain connects TRBV7-9 to TRBJ2-5; D is unclear. This CDR3 has 14 amino acids. The ends were cut back, 1 base at V and 3 bases at J, with 9 bases in the middle. Germline-derived CDR1 and CDR2 are SEHNR and FQNEAQ (reference sequence).

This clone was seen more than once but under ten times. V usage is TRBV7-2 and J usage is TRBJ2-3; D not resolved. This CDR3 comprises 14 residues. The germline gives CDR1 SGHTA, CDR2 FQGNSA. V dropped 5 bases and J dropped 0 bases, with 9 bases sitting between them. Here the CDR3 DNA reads TGTGCCAGCAGCCCTAGGCGAAGCACAGATACGCAGTATTTT. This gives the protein CASSPRRSTDTQYF.

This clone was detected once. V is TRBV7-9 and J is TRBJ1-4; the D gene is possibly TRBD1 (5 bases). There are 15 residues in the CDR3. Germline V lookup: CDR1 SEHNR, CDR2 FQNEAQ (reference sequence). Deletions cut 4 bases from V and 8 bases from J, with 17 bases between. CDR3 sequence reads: CASSYVQGRREKLFF. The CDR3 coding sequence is TGTGCCAGCAGCTACGTCCAGGGTCGTAGGGAAAAACTGTTTTTT.

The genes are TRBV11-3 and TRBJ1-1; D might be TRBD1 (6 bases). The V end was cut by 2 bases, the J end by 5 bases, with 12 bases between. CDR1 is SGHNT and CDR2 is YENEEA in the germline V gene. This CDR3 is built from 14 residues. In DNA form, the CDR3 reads TGTGCCAGCAGCTTAAATGGTCAGGGGACTGAAGCTTTCTTT. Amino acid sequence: CASSLNGQGTEAFF.

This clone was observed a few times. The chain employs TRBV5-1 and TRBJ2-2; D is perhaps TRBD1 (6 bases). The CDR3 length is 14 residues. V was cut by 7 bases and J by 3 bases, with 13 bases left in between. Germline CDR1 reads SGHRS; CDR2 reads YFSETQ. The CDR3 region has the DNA TGCGCCAGCGGCAAAGGACAGTACACCGGGGAGCTGTTTTTT. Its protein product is CASGKGQYTGELFF.

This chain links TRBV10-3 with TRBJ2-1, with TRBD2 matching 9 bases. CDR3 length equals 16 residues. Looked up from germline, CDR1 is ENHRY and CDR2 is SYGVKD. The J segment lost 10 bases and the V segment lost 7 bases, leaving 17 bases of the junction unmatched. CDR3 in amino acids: CAINVLETSGGGEQFF. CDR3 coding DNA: TGTGCCATCAACGTTTTAGAGACTAGCGGAGGGGGGGAGCAGTTCTTC.

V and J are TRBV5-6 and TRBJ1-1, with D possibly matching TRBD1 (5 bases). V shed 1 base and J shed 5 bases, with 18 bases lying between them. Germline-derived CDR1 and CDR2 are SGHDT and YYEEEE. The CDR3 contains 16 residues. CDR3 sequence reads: CASSLYLPSRGTEAFF. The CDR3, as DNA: TGTGCCAGCAGCTTGTACTTGCCCAGTCGGGGGACTGAAGCTTTCTTT.

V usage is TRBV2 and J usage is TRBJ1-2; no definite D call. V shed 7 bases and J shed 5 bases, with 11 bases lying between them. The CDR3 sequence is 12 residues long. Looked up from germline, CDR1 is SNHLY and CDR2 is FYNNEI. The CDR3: CASMRDQYGYTF. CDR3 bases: TGTGCCAGCATGCGGGATCAGTATGGCTACACCTTC.

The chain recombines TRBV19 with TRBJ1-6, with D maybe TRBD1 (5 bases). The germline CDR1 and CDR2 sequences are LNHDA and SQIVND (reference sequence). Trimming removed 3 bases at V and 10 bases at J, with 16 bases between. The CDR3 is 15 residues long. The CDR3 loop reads CASSMDKIVGSPLHF. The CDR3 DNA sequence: TGTGCCAGTAGTATGGACAAGATCGTGGGGTCACCCCTCCACTTT.

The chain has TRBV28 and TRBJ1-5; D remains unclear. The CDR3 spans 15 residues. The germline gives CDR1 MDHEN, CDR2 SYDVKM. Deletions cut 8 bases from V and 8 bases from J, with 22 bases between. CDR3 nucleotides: TGTGCCAGCTTAGGTGGCCCAGGTGGATCGAAGCCCCAGCATTTT. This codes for CASLGGPGGSKPQHF.

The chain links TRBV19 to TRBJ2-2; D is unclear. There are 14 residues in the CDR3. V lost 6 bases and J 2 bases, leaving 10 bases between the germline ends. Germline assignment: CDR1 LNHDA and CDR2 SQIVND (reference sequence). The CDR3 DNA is TGTGCCAGTAGGGCCCAGGAAAACACCGGGGAGCTGTTTTTT. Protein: CASRAQENTGELFF.

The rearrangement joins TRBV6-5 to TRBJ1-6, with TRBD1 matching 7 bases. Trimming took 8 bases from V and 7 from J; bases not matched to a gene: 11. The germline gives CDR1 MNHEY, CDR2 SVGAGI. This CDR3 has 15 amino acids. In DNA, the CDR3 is TGTGCCAGCGGTTGGGACAGCCTACTAAATTCACCCCTCCACTTT. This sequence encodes CASGWDSLLNSPLHF.

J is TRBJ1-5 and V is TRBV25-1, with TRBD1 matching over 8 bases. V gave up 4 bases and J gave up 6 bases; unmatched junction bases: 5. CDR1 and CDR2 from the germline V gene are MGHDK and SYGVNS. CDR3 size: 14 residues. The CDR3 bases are TGTGCCAGCAGTGGGACAGGGCAGGGTCAGCCCCAGCATTTT. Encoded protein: CASSGTGQGQPQHF.

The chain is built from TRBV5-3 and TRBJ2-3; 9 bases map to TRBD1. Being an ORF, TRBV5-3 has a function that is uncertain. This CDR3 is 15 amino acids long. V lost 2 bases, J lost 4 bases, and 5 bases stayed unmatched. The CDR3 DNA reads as TGTGCCAGAAGCTTCAACAGGGGGCGACCAGATACGCAGTATTTT. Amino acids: CARSFNRGRPDTQYF.

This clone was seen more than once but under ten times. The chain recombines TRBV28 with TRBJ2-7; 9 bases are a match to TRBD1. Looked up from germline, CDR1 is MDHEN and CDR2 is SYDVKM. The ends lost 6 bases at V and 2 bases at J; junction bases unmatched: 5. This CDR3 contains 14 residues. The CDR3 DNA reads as TGTGCCAGCAGATGGGGGACAGGGCCCTACGAGCAGTACTTC. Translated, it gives CASRWGTGPYEQYF.